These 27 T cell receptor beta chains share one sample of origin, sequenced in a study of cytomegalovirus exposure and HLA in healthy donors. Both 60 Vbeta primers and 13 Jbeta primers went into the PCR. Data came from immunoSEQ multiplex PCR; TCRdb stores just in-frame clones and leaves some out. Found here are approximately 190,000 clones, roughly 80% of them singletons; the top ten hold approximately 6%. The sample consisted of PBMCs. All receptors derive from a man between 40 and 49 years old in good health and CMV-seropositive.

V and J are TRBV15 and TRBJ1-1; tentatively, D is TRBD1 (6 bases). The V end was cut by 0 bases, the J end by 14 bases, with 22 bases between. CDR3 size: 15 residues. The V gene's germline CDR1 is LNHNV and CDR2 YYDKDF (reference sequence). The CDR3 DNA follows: TGTGCCACCAGCAGAGATCGGAATTTGGCGAACAGGGCGTTCTTT. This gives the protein CATSRDRNLANRAFF.

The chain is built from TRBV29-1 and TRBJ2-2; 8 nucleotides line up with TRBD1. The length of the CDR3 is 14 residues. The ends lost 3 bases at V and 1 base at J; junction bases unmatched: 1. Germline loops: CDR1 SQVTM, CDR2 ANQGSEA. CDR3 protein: CSVEGTGNTGELFF. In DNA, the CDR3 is TGCAGCGTTGAGGGGACAGGGAACACCGGGGAGCTGTTTTTT.

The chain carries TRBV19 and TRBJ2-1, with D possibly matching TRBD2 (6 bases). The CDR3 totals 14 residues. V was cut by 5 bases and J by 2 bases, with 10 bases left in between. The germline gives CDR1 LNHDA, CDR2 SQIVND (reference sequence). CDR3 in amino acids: CASSPGLTYNEQFF. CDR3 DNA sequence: TGTGCCAGTAGTCCGGGACTCACCTACAATGAGCAGTTCTTC.

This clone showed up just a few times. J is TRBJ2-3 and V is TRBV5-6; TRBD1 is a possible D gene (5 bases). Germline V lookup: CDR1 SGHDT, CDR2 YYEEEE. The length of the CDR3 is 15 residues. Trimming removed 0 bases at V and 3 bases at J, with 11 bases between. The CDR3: CASSLVGARTDTQYF. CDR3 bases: TGTGCCAGCAGCTTGGTAGGGGCGCGAACAGATACGCAGTATTTT.

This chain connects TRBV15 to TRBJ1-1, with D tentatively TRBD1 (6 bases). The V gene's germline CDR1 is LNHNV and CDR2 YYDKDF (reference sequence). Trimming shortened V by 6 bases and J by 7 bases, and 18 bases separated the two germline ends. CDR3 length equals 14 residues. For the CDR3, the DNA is TGTGCCACCAGACCCGCAGGGGCAGGGCTTGAAGCTTTCTTT. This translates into CATRPAGAGLEAFF.

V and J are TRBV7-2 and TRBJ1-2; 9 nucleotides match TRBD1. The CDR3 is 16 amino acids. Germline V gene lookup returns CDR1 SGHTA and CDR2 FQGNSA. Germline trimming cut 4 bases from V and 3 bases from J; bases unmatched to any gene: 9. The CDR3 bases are TGTGCCAGCAGCTCGACGGGACAGGGTGGATACTATGGCTACACCTTC. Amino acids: CASSSTGQGGYYGYTF.

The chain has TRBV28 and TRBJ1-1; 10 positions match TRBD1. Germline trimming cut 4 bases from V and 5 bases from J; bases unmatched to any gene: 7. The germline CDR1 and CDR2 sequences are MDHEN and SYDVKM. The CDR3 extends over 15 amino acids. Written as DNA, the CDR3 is TGTGCCAGCAGTTCCAGCGGACAGGGGGAGACTGAAGCTTTCTTT. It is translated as CASSSSGQGETEAFF.

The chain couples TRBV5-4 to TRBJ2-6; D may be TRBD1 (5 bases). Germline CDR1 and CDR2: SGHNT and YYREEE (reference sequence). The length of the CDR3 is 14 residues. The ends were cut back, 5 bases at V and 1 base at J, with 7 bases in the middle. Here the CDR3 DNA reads TGTGCCAGCAGGCAGGGTTCTGGGGCCAACGTCCTGACTTTC. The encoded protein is CASRQGSGANVLTF.

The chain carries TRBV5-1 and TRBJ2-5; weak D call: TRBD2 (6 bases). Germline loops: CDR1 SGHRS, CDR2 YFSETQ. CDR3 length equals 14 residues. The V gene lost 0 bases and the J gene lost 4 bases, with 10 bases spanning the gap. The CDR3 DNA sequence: TGCGCCAGCAGCTTGGGCCGGGGGTCAGAGACCCAGTACTTC. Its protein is CASSLGRGSETQYF.

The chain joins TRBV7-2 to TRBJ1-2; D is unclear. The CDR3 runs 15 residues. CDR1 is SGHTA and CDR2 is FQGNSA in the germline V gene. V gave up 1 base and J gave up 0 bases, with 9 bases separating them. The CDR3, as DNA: TGTGCCAGCAGCTTAGGCTTGAGGACTAACTATGGCTACACCTTC. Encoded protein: CASSLGLRTNYGYTF. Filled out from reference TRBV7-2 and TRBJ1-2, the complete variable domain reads GAGVSQSPSNKVTEKGKDVELRCDPISGHTALYWYRQSLGQGLEFLIYFQGNSAPDKSGLPSDRFSAERTGGSVSTLTIQRTQQEDSAVYLCASSLGLRTNYGYTFGSGTRLTVV.

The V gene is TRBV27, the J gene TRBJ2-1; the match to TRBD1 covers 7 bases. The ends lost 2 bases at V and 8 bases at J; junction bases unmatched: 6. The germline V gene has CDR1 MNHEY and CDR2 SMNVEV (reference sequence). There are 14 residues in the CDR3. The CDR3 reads CASSLGYRGDEQFF. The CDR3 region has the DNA TGTGCCAGCAGTTTAGGCTACAGGGGCGATGAGCAGTTCTTC.

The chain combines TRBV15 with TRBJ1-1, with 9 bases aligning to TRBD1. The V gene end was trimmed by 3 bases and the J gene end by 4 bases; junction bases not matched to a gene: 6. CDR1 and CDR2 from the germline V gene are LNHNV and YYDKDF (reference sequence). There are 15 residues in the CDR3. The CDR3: CATSSHGTGTTEAFF. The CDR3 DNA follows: TGTGCCACCAGCAGCCACGGGACAGGGACCACTGAAGCTTTCTTT.

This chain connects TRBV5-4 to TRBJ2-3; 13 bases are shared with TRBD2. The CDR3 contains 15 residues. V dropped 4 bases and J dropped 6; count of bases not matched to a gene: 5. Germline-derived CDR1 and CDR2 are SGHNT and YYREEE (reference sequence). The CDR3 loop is CASSTGLAGVDTQYF. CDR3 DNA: TGTGCCAGCAGCACCGGACTAGCGGGGGTGGATACGCAGTATTTT.

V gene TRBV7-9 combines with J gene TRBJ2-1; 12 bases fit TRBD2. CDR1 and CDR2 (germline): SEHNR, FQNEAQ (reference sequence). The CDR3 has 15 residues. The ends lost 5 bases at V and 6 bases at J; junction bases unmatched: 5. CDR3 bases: TGTGCCAGCAGCGGGCCGGGACTAGCGGGCAATGAGCAGTTCTTC. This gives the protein CASSGPGLAGNEQFF.

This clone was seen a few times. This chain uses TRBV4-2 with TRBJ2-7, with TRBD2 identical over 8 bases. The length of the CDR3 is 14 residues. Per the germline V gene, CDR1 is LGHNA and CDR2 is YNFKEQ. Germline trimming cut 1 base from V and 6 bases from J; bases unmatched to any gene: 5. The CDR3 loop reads CASSQGGGGLEQYF. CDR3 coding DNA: TGTGCCAGCAGCCAAGGTGGCGGGGGGCTCGAGCAGTACTTC.

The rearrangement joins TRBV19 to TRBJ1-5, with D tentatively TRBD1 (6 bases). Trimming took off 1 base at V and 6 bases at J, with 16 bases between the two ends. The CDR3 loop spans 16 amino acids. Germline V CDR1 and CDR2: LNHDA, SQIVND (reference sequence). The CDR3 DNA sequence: TGTGCCAGTAGTATAGGGGGACACGTAGGTGGTCAGCCCCAGCATTTT. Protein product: CASSIGGHVGGQPQHF.

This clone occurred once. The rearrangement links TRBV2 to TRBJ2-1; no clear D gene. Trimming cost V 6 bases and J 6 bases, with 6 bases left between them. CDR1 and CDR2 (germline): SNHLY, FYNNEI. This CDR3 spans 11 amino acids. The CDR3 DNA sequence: TGTGCCAGCAGGCAGGTCAATGAGCAGTTCTTC. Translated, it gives CASRQVNEQFF.

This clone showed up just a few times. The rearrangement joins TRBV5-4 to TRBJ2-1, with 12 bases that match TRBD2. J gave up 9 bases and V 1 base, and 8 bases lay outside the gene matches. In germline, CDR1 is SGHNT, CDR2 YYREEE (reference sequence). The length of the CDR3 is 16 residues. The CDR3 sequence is CASSLYLAGGPAEQFF. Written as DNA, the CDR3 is TGTGCCAGCAGCTTGTACCTAGCGGGGGGGCCAGCTGAGCAGTTCTTC.

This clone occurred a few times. CDR3 residues: CASSRKAAVGNTIYF. In nucleotides, the CDR3 is TGTGCCAGCTCCCGAAAGGCGGCAGTCGGAAACACCATATATTTT. The V call is TRBV18, the J call TRBJ1-3; D gene unclear. V gave up 6 bases and J gave up 4 bases, with 16 bases separating them. The CDR3 contains 15 residues. Germline V gives CDR1 KGHSH, CDR2 LQKENI.

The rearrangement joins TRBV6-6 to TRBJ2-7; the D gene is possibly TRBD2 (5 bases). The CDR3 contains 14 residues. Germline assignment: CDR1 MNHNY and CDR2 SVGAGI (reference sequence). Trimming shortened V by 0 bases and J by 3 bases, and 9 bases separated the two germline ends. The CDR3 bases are TGTGCCAGCAGTTACTCGACCCGGGACTACGAGCAGTACTTC. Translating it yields CASSYSTRDYEQYF.

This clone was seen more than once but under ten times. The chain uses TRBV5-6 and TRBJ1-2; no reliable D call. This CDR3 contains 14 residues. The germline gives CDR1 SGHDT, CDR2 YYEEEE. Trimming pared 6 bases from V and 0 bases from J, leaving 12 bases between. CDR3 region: CASNPGSSNYGYTF. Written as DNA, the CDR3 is TGTGCCAGCAATCCTGGGAGTTCTAACTATGGCTACACCTTC.

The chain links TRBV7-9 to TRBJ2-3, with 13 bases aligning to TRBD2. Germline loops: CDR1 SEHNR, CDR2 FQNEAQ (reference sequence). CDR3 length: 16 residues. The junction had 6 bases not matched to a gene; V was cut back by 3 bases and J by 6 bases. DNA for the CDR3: TGTGCCAGCAGCTTTCCGACTAGCGGGGGGCAGGATACGCAGTATTTT. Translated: CASSFPTSGGQDTQYF.

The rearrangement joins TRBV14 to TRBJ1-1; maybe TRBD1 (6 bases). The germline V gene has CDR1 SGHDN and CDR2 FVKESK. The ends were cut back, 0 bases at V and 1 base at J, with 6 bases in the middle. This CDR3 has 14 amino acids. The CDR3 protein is CASSQDRGNTEAFF. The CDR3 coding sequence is TGTGCCAGCAGCCAAGACAGGGGGAACACTGAAGCTTTCTTT.

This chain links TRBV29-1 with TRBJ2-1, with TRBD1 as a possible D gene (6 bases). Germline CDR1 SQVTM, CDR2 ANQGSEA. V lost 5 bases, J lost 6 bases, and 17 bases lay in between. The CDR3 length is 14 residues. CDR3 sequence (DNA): TGCAGCGTTTCCCTCCGGGTGGGGGCCAATGAGCAGTTCTTC. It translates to CSVSLRVGANEQFF.

The CDR3 loop reads CASSRWRRREFYEQYF. In DNA, the CDR3 is TGTGCCAGCAGCCGGTGGAGACGGAGGGAATTTTACGAGCAGTACTTC. The genes are TRBV7-3 and TRBJ2-7, with a tentative D call TRBD2 (6 bases). The V gene's germline CDR1 is SGHTA and CDR2 FQGTGA. The CDR3 has 16 amino acids. Trimming pared 5 bases from V and 4 bases from J, leaving 21 bases between.

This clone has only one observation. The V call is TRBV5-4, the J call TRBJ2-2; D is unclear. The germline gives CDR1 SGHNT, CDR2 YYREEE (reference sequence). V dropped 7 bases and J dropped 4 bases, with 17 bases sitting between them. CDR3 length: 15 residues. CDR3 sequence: CASSPASLPTGELFF. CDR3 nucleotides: TGTGCCAGCTCCCCCGCGTCGCTGCCCACCGGGGAGCTGTTTTTT.

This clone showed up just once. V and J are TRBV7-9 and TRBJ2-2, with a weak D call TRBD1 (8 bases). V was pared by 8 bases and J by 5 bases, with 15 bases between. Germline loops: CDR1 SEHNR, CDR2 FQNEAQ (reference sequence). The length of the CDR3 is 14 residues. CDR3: CASSTGGGTGELFF. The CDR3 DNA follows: TGTGCCAGCTCTACAGGGGGAGGGACCGGGGAGCTGTTTTTT.